The table lists the clone carrying this T cell receptor (beta chain) with a few counts. Individuals selected for sequencing had exhibited CD8+CD57+ cell expansion on flow cytometry. Genomic DNA was employed as the template in profiling TCR beta VDJ and CDR3. Via MiXCR, TCRdb re-called the reads, giving one row per CDR3 protein. The sample lists hundreds of thousands of distinct CDR3 sequences, approximately 45% seen once, with 7.8% in the top ten. The CDR3 consists of 13 residues. V gave up 5 bases and J gave up 2 bases, with 10 bases separating them. Per the germline V gene, CDR1 is SGHVS and CDR2 is FQNEAQ. These data belong to a study of CD8+CD57+ T cells in acquired aplastic anemia.

The chain combines TRBV7-8 with TRBJ2-7; D is undetermined. The material sequenced was sorted CD4+, CD8+, or CD8+CD57+ T cells (not recorded which) from PBMCs. The clonotype originates from a human donor with aplastic anemia. The CDR3 loop reads CASSIRIAYEQYF. For the CDR3, the DNA is TGTGCCAGCAGCATTCGGATAGCCTACGAGCAGTACTTC.